Shown below are 30 T cell receptor beta chains from a single sample sequenced in a study of blood T cells in healthy people across ages (dated by TCRdb to between 2014 and 2016). The library was produced with 5' RACE. Sequencer: Illumina HiSeq 2500. The second PCR ran for about 7 to 11 cycles and used a J-beta primer mix along with a sample-barcoded 5' primer. The public reads were reanalyzed by TCRdb: fastp trimming at Q25, MiXCR alignment, in-frame beta chains only. Rows are combined by CDR3 protein, so each entry shows the most common genes and DNA. This sample holds more than 900,000 distinct CDR3 sequences; around 27% were observed only once. The ten top clones hold about 0.8% of the sample. The same specimen was also included in a second study, on T cells of mothers and their children.

Material: blood. Source of these receptors: a girl aged 2-10 years in good health.

This clonotype occurred a few times. This chain connects TRBV6-6 to TRBJ2-7, with 9 bases fitting TRBD1. The CDR3 is 15 residues long. Germline values: CDR1 MNHNY, CDR2 SVGAGI (reference sequence). Trimming removed 6 bases from V and 3 bases from J; junction bases left unmatched: 9. CDR3: CASRLIGTGFYEQYF. The CDR3 bases are TGTGCCAGCAGGCTTATCGGGACAGGGTTCTACGAGCAGTACTTC.

In nucleotides, the CDR3 is TGTGCCAGCAGCACCCACACGTCGGGGGACGAAAAACTGTTTTTT. Its translation: CASSTHTSGDEKLFF. V gene TRBV7-9 combines with J gene TRBJ1-4; D might be TRBD1 (5 bases). Germline CDR1 SEHNR, CDR2 FQNEAQ (reference sequence). This CDR3 has 15 amino acids. With 5 bases removed from V and 8 bases from J, the gap between germline ends came to 18 bases. The complete variable domain, with remaining parts taken from reference TRBV7-9 and TRBJ1-4, reads DTGVSQNPRHKITKRGQNVTFRCDPISEHNRLYWYRQTLGQGPEFLTYFQNEAQLEKSRLLSDRFSAERPKGSFSTLEIQRTEQGDSAMYLCASSTHTSGDEKLFFGSGTQLSVL.

This clonotype was observed a few times. This chain links TRBV15 with TRBJ1-2; D unresolved. The CDR3 totals 16 residues. Trimming took off 0 bases at V and 0 bases at J, with 11 bases between the two ends. The V gene's germline CDR1 is LNHNV and CDR2 YYDKDF (reference sequence). CDR3: CATSRDLTVTNYGYTF. Here the CDR3 DNA reads TGTGCCACCAGCAGAGATCTAACAGTAACTAACTATGGCTACACCTTC.

This clonotype has a single count. CDR3 DNA: TGTGCCAGCAGTAGGGGGTTCGGAACACATACGCAGTATTTT. Encoded protein: CASSRGFGTHTQYF. The rearrangement uses TRBV12-3 or TRBV12-4 and TRBJ2-3; D may be TRBD1 (6 bases). V was shortened by 5 bases and J by 7 bases, with 16 bases between the two germline ends. The CDR3 covers 14 residues.

In its sample, this clonotype was seen a few times. This chain connects TRBV6-1 to TRBJ1-4; D not resolved. In germline, CDR1 is MNHNS, CDR2 SASEGT. The CDR3 has 15 amino acids. The ends were cut back, 7 bases at V and 4 bases at J, with 16 bases in the middle. The CDR3 sequence: CASTVDGVLNEKLFF. The CDR3 DNA reads TGTGCCAGCACCGTCGACGGGGTCCTTAATGAAAAACTGTTTTTT.

The V call is TRBV4-3, the J call TRBJ2-2; TRBD2 aligns across 12 bases. V dropped 0 bases and J dropped 5; count of bases not matched to a gene: 4. In germline, CDR1 is LGHNA, CDR2 YSLEER. This CDR3 contains 17 residues. The CDR3 here is CASSQERLAGGTGELFF. As DNA, the CDR3 is TGCGCCAGCAGCCAAGAACGGCTAGCGGGGGGGACCGGGGAGCTGTTTTTT.

V and J are TRBV20-1 and TRBJ2-1; the match to TRBD1 covers 7 bases. Germline values: CDR1 DFQATT, CDR2 SNEGSKA (reference sequence). The CDR3 length is 14 residues. After removal of 4 bases from V and 6 bases from J, the junction contained 9 bases not matched to a gene. In DNA form, the CDR3 reads TGCAGTGCTATTGACAGGGATTATAGCAATGAGCAGTTCTTC. It is translated as CSAIDRDYSNEQFF.

This clonotype was recorded once. The V gene is TRBV29-1, the J gene TRBJ2-7; D might be TRBD1 or TRBD2, each matching 5 bases. The CDR3 length is 12 residues. Germline CDR1 and CDR2: SQVTM and ANQGSEA. Trimming removed 4 bases from V and 3 bases from J, with 10 bases in between. The DNA of the CDR3 is TGCAGCGTTGGGGGGATGGGCTACGAGCAGTACTTC. This translates into CSVGGMGYEQYF.

The chain couples TRBV29-1 to TRBJ2-5; 7 nucleotides align to TRBD1. The V gene end was trimmed by 5 bases and the J gene end by 5 bases; junction bases not matched to a gene: 5. CDR1 and CDR2 from the germline V gene are SQVTM and ANQGSEA. The CDR3 spans 12 residues. The CDR3 is CSVQGGGETQYF. CDR3 nucleotide sequence: TGCAGCGTTCAAGGGGGCGGTGAGACCCAGTACTTC.

This clonotype was seen a single time. The chain couples TRBV24-1 to TRBJ2-1; possibly TRBD1 for D (5 bases). The end of the DNA is better explained by TRBJ2-7, so the J call may be wrong. CDR1 and CDR2 (germline): KGHDR, SFDVKD. This CDR3 is 13 amino acids long. In DNA form, the CDR3 reads TGTGCCACCAGTGATTTATCAGGGTTCGAGCAGTACTTC. Encoded protein: CATSDLSGFEQYF.

This clonotype was seen a handful of times. This chain uses TRBV5-7 with TRBJ2-5; tentatively, D is TRBD1 (6 bases). TRBV5-7 is an ORF, with its function uncertain. The V end was cut by 0 bases, the J end by 4 bases, with 19 bases between. The length of the CDR3 is 17 residues. CDR3 DNA sequence: TGTGCCAGCAGCTTGGTATCGGGACACAAGGGGAGAGAGACCCAGTACTTC. Protein product: CASSLVSGHKGRETQYF.

The chain couples TRBV10-2 to TRBJ2-5; D is uncertain. The CDR3 has 14 amino acids. The V and J ends lost 7 bases and 1 base respectively, with 13 bases between them. CDR1 is WSHSY and CDR2 is SAAADI in the germline V gene. In DNA, the CDR3 is TGCGCCAGCACCCCCGACTGGAGCCAAGAGACCCAGTACTTC. As protein: CASTPDWSQETQYF.

The table lists this clonotype with a few counts. V and J are TRBV5-1 and TRBJ2-1, with 9 bases identical to TRBD1. This CDR3 contains 15 residues. Germline trimming cut 3 bases from V and 9 bases from J; bases unmatched to any gene: 10. Germline CDR1 reads SGHRS; CDR2 reads YFSETQ. CDR3 loop: CASSSPGTGTSEQFF. CDR3 bases: TGCGCCAGCAGCTCACCCGGGACAGGGACATCTGAGCAGTTCTTC.

This clonotype was picked up a small number of times. The genes are TRBV20-1 and TRBJ2-7; D may be TRBD1 (6 bases). Trimming shortened V by 0 bases and J by 5 bases, and 17 bases separated the two germline ends. Germline V gene lookup returns CDR1 DFQATT and CDR2 SNEGSKA (reference sequence). The CDR3 is 15 residues long. DNA of the CDR3: TGCAGTGCTAGAGATTTGACGGGACAACTTGACGAGCAGTACTTC. It yields the protein CSARDLTGQLDEQYF.

This clonotype was seen only a few times. The chain carries TRBV2 and TRBJ2-1, with 7 positions matching TRBD2. Germline V gene sequence: CDR1 SNHLY, CDR2 FYNNEI. V lost 9 bases to trimming and J lost 6 bases; unmatched junction nucleotides: 17. The CDR3 length is 16 residues. CDR3 DNA: TGTGCCAGTAGTATAGGAGCAGGGAGGGGAGTCAATGAGCAGTTCTTC. It codes for CASSIGAGRGVNEQFF.

This clonotype was counted only a few times. The V call is TRBV3-1, the J call TRBJ2-5; no clear D. Between the trimmed V and J ends, which lost 1 base and 9 bases, there was a span of 6 bases. The germline V gene encodes CDR1 LGHDT and CDR2 YNNKEL (reference sequence). This CDR3 comprises 11 residues. The CDR3 DNA is TGTGCCAGCAGCCAAGGGCGGTCCCAGTACTTC. Residues: CASSQGRSQYF.

This sequence joins TRBV20-1 and TRBJ2-5; 8 bases are shared with TRBD1. TRBJ2-7 explains the end of the DNA better; the J call may be wrong. CDR3 size: 13 residues. From germline, CDR1 is DFQATT and CDR2 SNEGSKA (reference sequence). The CDR3 here is CSAYRQGWYEQYF. In DNA form, the CDR3 reads TGCAGTGCCTACAGACAGGGGTGGTACGAGCAGTACTTC.

This chain joins TRBV29-1 and TRBJ2-1, with TRBD2 matching over 8 bases. CDR3 length: 13 amino acids. V was pared by 5 bases and J by 3 bases, with 3 bases of the junction left unmatched. Germline CDR1 reads SQVTM; CDR2 reads ANQGSEA. CDR3 loop: CSVWGTSYNEQFF. The CDR3 nucleotides read TGCAGCGTTTGGGGGACTAGCTACAATGAGCAGTTCTTC.

V and J are TRBV6-4 and TRBJ2-5, with TRBD2 matching 14 bases. The end of the DNA fits TRBJ2-1 better, so the J call may be wrong. The germline V gene has CDR1 MRHNA and CDR2 SNTAGT. The CDR3 extends over 17 amino acids. In DNA form, the CDR3 reads TGTGCCAGCAGTGACTGGGCGACTAGCGGGAGGGAAAATGAGCAGTTCTTC. Protein: CASSDWATSGRENEQFF.

A remark on this clonotype: One junction end disagrees with the germline gene, perhaps due to a read error. The chain has TRBV27 and TRBJ1-4, with D perhaps TRBD1 (5 bases). The CDR3 spans 15 residues. Germline V lookup: CDR1 MNHEY, CDR2 SMNVEV (reference sequence). The CDR3 nucleotides read TGTGTCAGCAGTCCGGGGCCTGCGGCTAATGAAAAACTGTTTTTT. Protein: CVSSPGPAANEKLFF.

This rearrangement joins TRBV6-5 to TRBJ2-3, with 7 bases fitting TRBD1. The CDR3 covers 14 residues. Germline-derived CDR1 and CDR2 are MNHEY and SVGAGI. V lost 6 bases to trimming and J lost 5 bases; unmatched junction nucleotides: 8. The CDR3 region is CASSRRQGGDTQYF. In DNA, the CDR3 is TGTGCCAGCAGCCGCCGACAGGGTGGAGATACGCAGTATTTT.

The V gene is TRBV20-1, the J gene TRBJ2-1, with 11 bases that match TRBD2. The J call may be in error: the DNA end matches TRBJ2-5 better. CDR3 length equals 17 residues. Per germline, CDR1 DFQATT and CDR2 SNEGSKA (reference sequence). CDR3 in DNA: TGCAGTGCTAGAGATCTCTATAGCGGGGGGGGTGCAGAGACCCAGTACTTC. Translated, it gives CSARDLYSGGGAETQYF.

This clonotype was seen only a few times. The CDR3 does not close with the conserved phenylalanine or tryptophan, likely indicating a read error. The V call is TRBV2, the J call TRBJ2-3; possibly TRBD1 for D (6 bases). CDR1 is SNHLY, CDR2 FYNNEI, per germline. V was cut by 2 bases and J by 5 bases, with 11 bases left in between. The CDR3 consists of 14 residues. DNA for the CDR3: TGTGCCAGCAGTGAACTACTAGGGGGAGATACGCAGTATCTT. It encodes CASSELLGGDTQYL.

This chain uses TRBV7-9 with TRBJ1-6, with TRBD1 as a possible D gene (5 bases). The CDR3 contains 14 residues. V lost 3 bases and J lost 10, with 13 bases in between. Looked up from germline, CDR1 is SEHNR and CDR2 is FQNEAQ (reference sequence). The CDR3 is CASSFSGIRSPLHF. The CDR3 region has the DNA TGTGCCAGCAGCTTCTCAGGGATTAGATCACCCCTCCACTTT.

V is TRBV7-6 and J is TRBJ2-5, with 11 bases fitting TRBD2. The V segment lost 1 base and the J segment 4 bases; nucleotides outside the gene matches: 11. Germline values: CDR1 SGHVS, CDR2 FNYEAQ. The CDR3 is made up of 18 amino acids. The CDR3 loop is CASSLGGLAAGRRETQYF. In DNA, the CDR3 is TGTGCCAGCAGCTTAGGGGGACTAGCGGCCGGAAGGCGAGAGACCCAGTACTTC.

This chain connects TRBV29-1 to TRBJ1-2; a weak D match, TRBD1 (6 bases). The V gene lost 7 bases and the J gene lost 1 base, with 13 bases spanning the gap. Germline CDR1 and CDR2: SQVTM and ANQGSEA. The CDR3 is 13 residues long. CDR3 bases: TGCAGCGCTCAGACAGGAGGTAACTATGGCTACACCTTC. Translating gives CSAQTGGNYGYTF.

This clonotype was seen only a few times. The chain joins TRBV12-3 or TRBV12-4 to TRBJ1-2; D is perhaps TRBD1 (5 bases). Deletions cut 4 bases from V and 7 bases from J, with 10 bases between. The CDR3 is 12 amino acids. The CDR3 DNA reads as TGTGCCAGCAGTTACGGGACTGTTGGCTACACCTTC. It translates to CASSYGTVGYTF.

The sample holds a few counts of this clonotype. The V gene is TRBV20-1, the J gene TRBJ2-5, with 9 bases identical to TRBD2. CDR3 size: 16 residues. V was pared by 4 bases and J by 0 bases, with 9 bases of the junction left unmatched. The germline CDR1 and CDR2 sequences are DFQATT and SNEGSKA (reference sequence). CDR3 in amino acids: CSAKKRGEFYQETQYF. Here the CDR3 DNA reads TGCAGTGCTAAGAAGCGGGGGGAATTCTACCAAGAGACCCAGTACTTC.

The chain carries TRBV20-1 and TRBJ2-7; the match to TRBD2 covers 13 bases. CDR1 and CDR2 from the germline V gene are DFQATT and SNEGSKA (reference sequence). V was clipped by 6 bases and J by 4 bases; unmatched bases: 6. The CDR3 totals 14 residues. CDR3 bases: TGCAGTGCGTGGACTAGCGGGAGTTTTTACGAGCAGTACTTC. It translates to CSAWTSGSFYEQYF.

This clonotype turned up a few times. The V gene is TRBV29-1, the J gene TRBJ2-1; 9 bases map to TRBD2. This CDR3 spans 14 amino acids. CDR1 is SQVTM, CDR2 ANQGSEA, per germline. V lost 4 bases and J lost 8; bases outside the gene matches: 9. CDR3 DNA: TGCAGCGTTGTGGTAGCGGGAGTTAACGATGAGCAGTTCTTC. Translation: CSVVVAGVNDEQFF.